These 23 T cell receptor beta chains came from one sample sequenced in a study of OX40 agonist ivuxolimab in advanced cancers. Some clones are missing from TCRdb's copy, which holds only in-frame ones; the method was immunoSEQ multiplex PCR. The sample has roughly 100,000 clones, around 85% seen once; the top ten hold 3.5% to 4%. This material consisted of CD4+ or CD8+ T cells sorted from blood, taken in a trial of the OX40 agonist ivuxolimab. These receptors were taken from an adult with an advanced solid tumor such as melanoma, head and neck, liver or kidney cancer.

The genes are TRBV23-1 and TRBJ2-1; D unresolved. TRBV23-1 is marked as an open reading frame, function uncertain. CDR3 size: 16 residues. The ends were cut back, 4 bases at V and 5 bases at J, with 18 bases in the middle. DNA of the CDR3: TGCGCCAGCAGTCCCCGCCCCTCCTGGCAGGACAATGAGCAGTTCTTC. Translated: CASSPRPSWQDNEQFF.

The genes are TRBV11-3 and TRBJ2-4; D remains unclear. V gave up 4 bases and J gave up 8 bases, with 6 bases separating them. Germline assignment: CDR1 SGHNT and CDR2 YENEEA. The CDR3 is 11 amino acids. CDR3 protein: CASSSEDIQYF. In nucleotides, the CDR3 is TGTGCCAGCAGCTCCGAAGACATTCAGTACTTC. Filled out from reference TRBV11-3 and TRBJ2-4, the complete variable domain reads EAGVVQSPRYKIIEKKQPVAFWCNPISGHNTLYWYLQNLGQGPELLIRYENEEAVDDSQLPKDRFSAERLKGVDSTLKIQPAELGDSAVYLCASSSEDIQYFGAGTRLSVL.

DNA of the CDR3: TGCGCCAGCAGCCCAGGGGACAGGGCCTACTACGAGCAGTACTTC. As protein: CASSPGDRAYYEQYF. V usage is TRBV5-1 and J usage is TRBJ2-5, with 9 bases lining up with TRBD1. The end of the DNA is better explained by TRBJ2-7, so the J call may be wrong. CDR3 length: 15 residues. Germline CDR1 and CDR2: SGHRS and YFSETQ.

The J gene is TRBJ2-7, the V gene TRBV5-4; TRBD2 matches 9 bases. Germline V CDR1 and CDR2: SGHNT, YYREEE (reference sequence). V lost 2 bases to trimming and J lost 6 bases; unmatched junction nucleotides: 6. The CDR3 extends over 14 amino acids. The CDR3 loop is CASSFSGSRVEQYF. The DNA of the CDR3 is TGTGCCAGCAGCTTTAGCGGGAGTAGGGTCGAGCAGTACTTC.

The chain is built from TRBV5-6 and TRBJ2-1, with D hard to call. From germline, CDR1 is SGHDT and CDR2 YYEEEE. This CDR3 has 12 amino acids. The V end was cut by 1 base, the J end by 7 bases, with 6 bases between. CDR3 loop: CASSLSRNEQFF. The CDR3 DNA sequence: TGTGCCAGCAGCTTGTCTAGGAATGAGCAGTTCTTC. Complete variable domain (other parts from reference TRBV5-6 and TRBJ2-1): DAGVTQSPTHLIKTRGQQVTLRCSPKSGHDTVSWYQQALGQGPQFIFQYYEEEERQRGNFPDRFSGHQFPNYSSELNVNALLLGDSALYLCASSLSRNEQFFGPGTRLTVL.

This clone occurred once. This rearrangement joins TRBV5-6 to TRBJ1-3; D unresolved. This CDR3 region has 15 residues. Trimming pared 4 bases from V and 0 bases from J, leaving 11 bases between. CDR1 SGHDT and CDR2 YYEEEE come from the germline V gene. DNA for the CDR3: TGTGCCAGCAGCCGGACTGCTCTCTCTGGAAACACCATATATTTT. Its protein is CASSRTALSGNTIYF.

V is TRBV7-9 and J is TRBJ2-7, with D perhaps matching TRBD2 (6 bases). This CDR3 has 13 amino acids. With 7 bases removed from V and 0 bases from J, the gap between germline ends came to 10 bases. Germline V gives CDR1 SEHNR, CDR2 FQNEAQ (reference sequence). This chain's CDR3 is CASTSEYSYEQYF. The CDR3 DNA reads TGTGCCAGCACTAGCGAATACTCCTACGAGCAGTACTTC. The full variable domain, completed using reference TRBV7-9 and TRBJ2-7, is DTGVSQNPRHKITKRGQNVTFRCDPISEHNRLYWYRQTLGQGPEFLTYFQNEAQLEKSRLLSDRFSAERPKGSFSTLEIQRTEQGDSAMYLCASTSEYSYEQYFGPGTRLTVT.

This rearrangement joins TRBV30 to TRBJ2-1, with D possibly TRBD2 on 6 matching bases. V shed 0 bases and J shed 6 bases, with 18 bases lying between them. Germline loops: CDR1 GTSNPN, CDR2 SVGIG (reference sequence). There are 16 residues in the CDR3. The CDR3 is CAWSVQRLVIGNEQFF. Written as DNA, the CDR3 is TGTGCCTGGAGTGTACAGCGACTAGTAATTGGCAATGAGCAGTTCTTC.

This chain links TRBV4-3 with TRBJ2-5; D possibly corresponds to TRBD2 (6 bases). CDR1 is LGHNA and CDR2 is YSLEER in the germline V gene. The length of the CDR3 is 16 residues. V lost 0 bases, J lost 5 bases, and 16 bases lay in between. The CDR3 sequence: CASSQDPVGAGETQYF. The CDR3 DNA reads as TGCGCCAGCAGCCAAGATCCGGTGGGAGCGGGTGAGACCCAGTACTTC.

V usage is TRBV4-2 and J usage is TRBJ2-2; the match to TRBD2 covers 15 bases. CDR3 length equals 18 residues. Germline CDR1 LGHNA, CDR2 YNFKEQ. V lost 6 bases to trimming and J lost 3 bases; unmatched junction nucleotides: 8. CDR3 DNA sequence: TGTGCCAGCAGACCGGGGACTAGCGGGAGGAGGGACACCGGGGAGCTGTTTTTT. Translated: CASRPGTSGRRDTGELFF.

The chain combines TRBV6-5 with TRBJ2-3; TRBD1 matches at 11 bases. CDR1 is MNHEY, CDR2 SVGAGI, per germline. The CDR3 has 14 residues. V gave up 10 bases and J gave up 4 bases; unmatched junction bases: 7. The CDR3 is CATRGQGVPDTQYF. In DNA form, the CDR3 reads TGTGCCACACGGGGACAGGGGGTCCCAGATACGCAGTATTTT.

V and J are TRBV7-9 and TRBJ2-3; D ambiguous. Germline V gene lookup returns CDR1 SEHNR and CDR2 FQNEAQ (reference sequence). The CDR3 consists of 16 residues. The V end lost 4 bases, the J end lost 1 base, and 15 bases lay between the germline ends. The CDR3, as DNA: TGTGCCAGCAGCTCGCCCTCAGGTTTAGGCACAGATACGCAGTATTTT. Amino acid sequence: CASSSPSGLGTDTQYF.

The gene calls are TRBV27 and TRBJ2-5, with 12 bases aligning to TRBD2. The V gene end was trimmed by 4 bases and the J gene end by 2 bases; junction bases not matched to a gene: 8. Germline CDR1 and CDR2: MNHEY and SMNVEV (reference sequence). CDR3 length: 17 amino acids. The CDR3, as DNA: TGTGCCAGCAGTTCCCGGACTAGCGGGACGGGGCAAGAGACCCAGTACTTC. This gives the protein CASSSRTSGTGQETQYF.

V usage is TRBV7-9 and J usage is TRBJ2-7, with TRBD1 matching 11 bases. This CDR3 is built from 15 residues. V lost 5 bases, J lost 4 bases, and 7 bases stayed unmatched. Germline V gene lookup returns CDR1 SEHNR and CDR2 FQNEAQ (reference sequence). The CDR3 region has the DNA TGTGCCAGCAGCCCTCCCGGGACAGGGGGGTACGAGCAGTACTTC. It specifies CASSPPGTGGYEQYF.

V and J are TRBV7-9 and TRBJ2-3; no firm D call. The CDR3 covers 14 residues. CDR1 is SEHNR and CDR2 is FQNEAQ in the germline V gene (reference sequence). Trimming stripped 5 bases from V and 2 bases from J, with 11 bases between. The CDR3 sequence: CASSPDGPTDTQYF. CDR3 nucleotide sequence: TGTGCCAGCAGCCCGGACGGCCCCACAGATACGCAGTATTTT.

This chain links TRBV19 with TRBJ2-2; D might be TRBD2 (5 bases). The CDR3 runs to 14 residues. Germline values: CDR1 LNHDA, CDR2 SQIVND (reference sequence). The germline V and J ends were trimmed by 10 bases and 1 base, with 13 bases remaining between them. The CDR3 DNA reads TGTGCCACCTCCCGCGGGTGGAACACCGGGGAGCTGTTTTTT. Protein sequence: CATSRGWNTGELFF. Using reference TRBV19 and TRBJ2-2 for the parts outside the CDR3, the full variable domain is DGGITQSPKYLFRKEGQNVTLSCEQNLNHDAMYWYRQDPGQGLRLIYYSQIVNDFQKGDIAEGYSVSREKKESFPLTVTSAQKNPTAFYLCATSRGWNTGELFFGEGSRLTVL.

There are a few counts of this clone. This rearrangement joins TRBV18 to TRBJ2-2; TRBD1 aligns across 11 bases. J lost 8 bases, V lost 5 bases, and 16 bases had no gene match. This CDR3 region has 18 residues. Germline CDR1 KGHSH, CDR2 LQKENI. CDR3 sequence: CASSSGQGGDPSPGELFF. CDR3 in DNA: TGTGCCAGCTCATCGGGACAGGGGGGCGACCCCTCCCCGGGGGAGCTGTTTTTT.

V is TRBV7-9 and J is TRBJ1-5; TRBD1 is a possible D gene (5 bases). V lost 2 bases to trimming and J lost 7 bases, with 9 bases between them. Germline V gives CDR1 SEHNR, CDR2 FQNEAQ (reference sequence). The length of the CDR3 is 13 residues. CDR3 sequence (DNA): TGTGCCAGCAGCTTATCAGGGACCCAGCCCCAGCATTTT. It specifies CASSLSGTQPQHF.

The chain recombines TRBV4-1 with TRBJ2-3; 15 positions agree with TRBD2. CDR1 and CDR2 (germline): MGHRA, YSYEKL. The V and J ends lost 4 bases and 6 bases, in that order; junction bases with no gene match: 2. The CDR3 covers 15 residues. The CDR3 sequence is CASSPGLAGGDTQYF. The CDR3 DNA sequence: TGCGCCAGCAGCCCTGGACTAGCGGGGGGGGATACGCAGTATTTT.

J is TRBJ2-3 and V is TRBV4-1; no definite D call. V dropped 3 bases and J dropped 6 bases, with 4 bases sitting between them. The CDR3 covers 11 residues. Germline assignment: CDR1 MGHRA and CDR2 YSYEKL. The CDR3 DNA is TGCGCCAGCAGCCATCGTGATACGCAGTATTTT. Translating it yields CASSHRDTQYF.

This clone was seen only once. The rearrangement joins TRBV4-1 to TRBJ2-7, with D possibly matching TRBD2 (6 bases). There are 15 residues in the CDR3. CDR1 and CDR2 (germline): MGHRA, YSYEKL. The V gene lost 1 base and the J gene lost 0 bases, with 10 bases spanning the gap. The CDR3 bases are TGCGCCAGCAGCCAAGGGCTAGCGAACTCCTACGAGCAGTACTTC. As protein: CASSQGLANSYEQYF.

The chain combines TRBV10-3 with TRBJ1-3; D is possibly TRBD1 (6 bases). Germline V gives CDR1 ENHRY, CDR2 SYGVKD. The CDR3 totals 15 residues. Trimming left V 6 bases short and J 4 bases short, with 16 bases between. The CDR3: CAIRLTGSRGNTIYF. The CDR3 nucleotides are TGTGCCATCAGGCTTACAGGGTCGCGAGGAAACACCATATATTTT.

This rearrangement joins TRBV18 to TRBJ2-7; 14 positions agree with TRBD2. The CDR3 runs 17 residues. Trimming at V came to 3 bases and at J to 5 bases, leaving 9 bases not matched to a gene. Germline V gives CDR1 KGHSH, CDR2 LQKENI. The CDR3 DNA reads as TGTGCCAGCTCACCCACGCGACTGACTAGCGGGAGGGACGAGCAGTACTTC. Translating it yields CASSPTRLTSGRDEQYF.